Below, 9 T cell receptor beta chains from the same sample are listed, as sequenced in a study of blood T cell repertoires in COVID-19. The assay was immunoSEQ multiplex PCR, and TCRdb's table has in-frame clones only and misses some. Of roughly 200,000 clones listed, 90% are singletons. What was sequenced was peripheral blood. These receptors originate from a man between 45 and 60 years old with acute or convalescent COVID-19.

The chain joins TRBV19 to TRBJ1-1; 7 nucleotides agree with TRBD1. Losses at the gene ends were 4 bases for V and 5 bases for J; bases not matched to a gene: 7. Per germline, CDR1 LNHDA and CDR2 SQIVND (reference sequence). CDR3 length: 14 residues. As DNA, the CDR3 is TGTGCCAGTAGTAACCTGACAGGGAAGACTGAAGCTTTCTTT. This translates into CASSNLTGKTEAFF.

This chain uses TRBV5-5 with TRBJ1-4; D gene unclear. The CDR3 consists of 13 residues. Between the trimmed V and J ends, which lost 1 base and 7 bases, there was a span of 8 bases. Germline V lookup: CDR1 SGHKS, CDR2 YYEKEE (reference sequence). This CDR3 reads CASSLTAPEKLFF. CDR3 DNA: TGTGCCAGCAGCTTGACAGCCCCTGAAAAACTGTTTTTT. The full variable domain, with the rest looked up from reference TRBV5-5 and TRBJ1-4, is DAGVTQSPTHLIKTRGQQVTLRCSPISGHKSVSWYQQVLGQGPQFIFQYYEKEERGRGNFPDRFSARQFPNYSSELNVNALLLGDSALYLCASSLTAPEKLFFGSGTQLSVL.

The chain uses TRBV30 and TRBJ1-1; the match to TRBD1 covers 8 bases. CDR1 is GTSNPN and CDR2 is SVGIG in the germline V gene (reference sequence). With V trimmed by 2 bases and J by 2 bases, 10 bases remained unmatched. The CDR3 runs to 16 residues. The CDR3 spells CAWSSGGLITNTEAFF. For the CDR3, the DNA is TGTGCCTGGAGTTCAGGGGGCTTGATCACAAACACTGAAGCTTTCTTT.

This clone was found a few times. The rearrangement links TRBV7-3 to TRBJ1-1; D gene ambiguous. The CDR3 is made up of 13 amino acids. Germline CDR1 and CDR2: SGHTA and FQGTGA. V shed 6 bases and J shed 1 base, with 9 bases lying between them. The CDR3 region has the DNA TGTGCCAGCAGTTCAGCGGAGAACACTGAAGCTTTCTTT. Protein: CASSSAENTEAFF. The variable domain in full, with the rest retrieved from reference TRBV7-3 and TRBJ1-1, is GAGVSQTPSNKVTEKGKYVELRCDPISGHTALYWYRQSLGQGPEFLIYFQGTGAADDSGLPNDRFFAVRPEGSVSTLKIQRTERGDSAVYLCASSSAENTEAFFGQGTRLTVV.

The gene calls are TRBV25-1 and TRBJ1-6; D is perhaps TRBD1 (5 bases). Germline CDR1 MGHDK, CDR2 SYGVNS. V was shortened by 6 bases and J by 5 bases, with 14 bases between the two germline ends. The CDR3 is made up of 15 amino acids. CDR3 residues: CASRTIDSNNSPLHF. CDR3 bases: TGTGCCAGCAGAACCATCGACAGTAATAATTCACCCCTCCACTTT.

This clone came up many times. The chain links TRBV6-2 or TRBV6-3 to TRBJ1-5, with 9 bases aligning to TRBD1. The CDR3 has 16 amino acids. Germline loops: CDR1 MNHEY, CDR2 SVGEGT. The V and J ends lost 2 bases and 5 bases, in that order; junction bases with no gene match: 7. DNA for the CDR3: TGTGCCAGCAGTTACCAGGGACAGGGAATTCATCAGCCCCAGCATTTT. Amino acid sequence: CASSYQGQGIHQPQHF.

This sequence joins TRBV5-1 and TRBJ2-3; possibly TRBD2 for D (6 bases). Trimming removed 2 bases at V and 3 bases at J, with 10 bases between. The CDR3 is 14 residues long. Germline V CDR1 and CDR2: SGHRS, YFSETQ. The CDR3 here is CASSFGGPTDTQYF. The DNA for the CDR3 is TGCGCCAGCAGCTTTGGAGGGCCGACAGATACGCAGTATTTT. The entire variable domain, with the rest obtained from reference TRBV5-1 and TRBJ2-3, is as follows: KAGVTQTPRYLIKTRGQQVTLSCSPISGHRSVSWYQQTPGQGLQFLFEYFSETQRNKGNFPGRFSGRQFSNSRSEMNVSTLELGDSALYLCASSFGGPTDTQYFGPGTRLTVL.

CDR3 DNA: TGTGCCAGCAGTTTAACAGGGGCCCTGCATTTT. Its translation: CASSLTGALHF. This chain uses TRBV28 with TRBJ1-5; 7 nucleotides line up with TRBD1. The trim removed 2 bases at V and 15 bases at J, leaving 4 bases unmatched. This CDR3 is 11 amino acids long. Germline loops: CDR1 MDHEN, CDR2 SYDVKM.

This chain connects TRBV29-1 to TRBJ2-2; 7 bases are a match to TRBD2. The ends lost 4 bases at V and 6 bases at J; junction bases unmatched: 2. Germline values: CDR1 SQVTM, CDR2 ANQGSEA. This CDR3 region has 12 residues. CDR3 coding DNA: TGCAGCGTTGTAGGGAGGGCCGGGGAGCTGTTTTTT. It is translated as CSVVGRAGELFF.